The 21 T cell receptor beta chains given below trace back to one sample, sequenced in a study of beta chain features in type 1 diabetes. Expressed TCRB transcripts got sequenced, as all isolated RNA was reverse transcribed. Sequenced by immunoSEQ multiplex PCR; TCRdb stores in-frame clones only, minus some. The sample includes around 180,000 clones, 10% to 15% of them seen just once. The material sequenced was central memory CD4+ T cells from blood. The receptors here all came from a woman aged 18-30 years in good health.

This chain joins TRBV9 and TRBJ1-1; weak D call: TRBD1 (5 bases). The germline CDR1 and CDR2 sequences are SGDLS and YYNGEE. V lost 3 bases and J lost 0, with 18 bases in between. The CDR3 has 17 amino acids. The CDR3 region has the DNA TGTGCCAGCAGCGCTCGAAGGGGACTGCTCATGAACACTGAAGCTTTCTTT. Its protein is CASSARRGLLMNTEAFF. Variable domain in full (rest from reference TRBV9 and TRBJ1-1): DSGVTQTPKHLITATGQRVTLRCSPRSGDLSVYWYQQSLDQGLQFLIQYYNGEERAKGNILERFSAQQFPDLHSELNLSSLELGDSALYFCASSARRGLLMNTEAFFGQGTRLTVV.

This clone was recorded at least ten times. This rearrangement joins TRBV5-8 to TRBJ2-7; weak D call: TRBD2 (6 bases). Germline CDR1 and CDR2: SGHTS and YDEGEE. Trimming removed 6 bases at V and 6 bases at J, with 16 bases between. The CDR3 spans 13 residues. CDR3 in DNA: TGTGCCAGCACCCGGGACTCCCTCAGCGAGCAGTACTTC. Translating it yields CASTRDSLSEQYF.

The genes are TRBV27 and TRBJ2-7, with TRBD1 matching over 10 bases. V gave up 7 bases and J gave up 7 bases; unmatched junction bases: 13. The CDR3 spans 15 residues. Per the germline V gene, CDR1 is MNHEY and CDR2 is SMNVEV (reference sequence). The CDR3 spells CASMKVGTGVEEQYF. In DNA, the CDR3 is TGTGCCAGCATGAAAGTTGGGACAGGGGTTGAAGAGCAGTACTTC.

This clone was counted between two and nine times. The CDR3 spells CASSDQAGGKNIQYF. For the CDR3, the DNA is TGTGCCAGCAGTGACCAGGCAGGGGGCAAAAACATTCAGTACTTC. The chain combines TRBV2 with TRBJ2-4, with 7 bases aligning to TRBD1. In germline, CDR1 is SNHLY, CDR2 FYNNEI. V gave up 3 bases and J gave up 3 bases; unmatched junction bases: 5. CDR3 length: 15 amino acids.

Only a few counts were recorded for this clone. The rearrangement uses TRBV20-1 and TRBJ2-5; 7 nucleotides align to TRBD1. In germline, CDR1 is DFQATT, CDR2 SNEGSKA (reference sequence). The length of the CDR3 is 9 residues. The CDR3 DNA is TGCAGACTGGACCCAGGGGGGTACTTC. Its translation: CRLDPGGYF.

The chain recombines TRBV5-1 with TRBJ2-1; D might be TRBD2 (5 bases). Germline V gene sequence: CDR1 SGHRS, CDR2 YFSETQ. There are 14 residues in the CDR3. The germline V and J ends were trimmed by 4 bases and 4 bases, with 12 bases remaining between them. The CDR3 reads CASSGSSPYNEQFF. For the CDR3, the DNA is TGCGCCAGCAGCGGGAGCAGCCCTTACAATGAGCAGTTCTTC.

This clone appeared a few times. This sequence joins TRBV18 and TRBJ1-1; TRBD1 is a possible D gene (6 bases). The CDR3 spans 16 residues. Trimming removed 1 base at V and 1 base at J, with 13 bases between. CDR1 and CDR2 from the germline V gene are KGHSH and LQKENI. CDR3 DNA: TGTGCCAGCTCACCACAGGCCGGACAGACGAACACTGAAGCTTTCTTT. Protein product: CASSPQAGQTNTEAFF. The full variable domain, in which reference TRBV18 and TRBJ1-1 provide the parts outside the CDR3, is NAGVMQNPRHLVRRRGQEARLRCSPMKGHSHVYWYRQLPEEGLKFMVYLQKENIIDESGMPKERFSAEFPKEGPSILRIQQVVRGDSAAYFCASSPQAGQTNTEAFFGQGTRLTVV.

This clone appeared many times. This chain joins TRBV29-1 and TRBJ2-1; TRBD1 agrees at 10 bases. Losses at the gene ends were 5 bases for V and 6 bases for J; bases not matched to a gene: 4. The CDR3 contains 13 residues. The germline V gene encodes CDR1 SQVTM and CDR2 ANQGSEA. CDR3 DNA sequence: TGCAGCGTTAGGACAGGGGGAGTCAATGAGCAGTTCTTC. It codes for CSVRTGGVNEQFF.

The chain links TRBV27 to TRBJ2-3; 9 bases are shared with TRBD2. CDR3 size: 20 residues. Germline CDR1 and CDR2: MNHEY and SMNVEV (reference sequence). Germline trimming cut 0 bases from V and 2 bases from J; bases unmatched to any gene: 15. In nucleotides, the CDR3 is TGTGCCAGCAGTTTATCAGTAAGAGGGCGGGAGGGACCTCTCACAGATACGCAGTATTTT. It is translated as CASSLSVRGREGPLTDTQYF.

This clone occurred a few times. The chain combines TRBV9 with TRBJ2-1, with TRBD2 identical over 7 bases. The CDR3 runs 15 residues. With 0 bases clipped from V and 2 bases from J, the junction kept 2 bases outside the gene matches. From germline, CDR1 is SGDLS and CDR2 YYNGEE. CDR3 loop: CASSVVLAAYNEQFF. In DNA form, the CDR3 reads TGTGCCAGCAGCGTAGTGCTAGCGGCCTACAATGAGCAGTTCTTC.

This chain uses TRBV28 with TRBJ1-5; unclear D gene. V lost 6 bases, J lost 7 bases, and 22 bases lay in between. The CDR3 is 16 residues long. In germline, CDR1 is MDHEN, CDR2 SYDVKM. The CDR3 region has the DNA TGTGCCAGCAGGTACACCCCGGGGTGGGATAGGCAGCCCCAGCATTTT. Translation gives CASRYTPGWDRQPQHF. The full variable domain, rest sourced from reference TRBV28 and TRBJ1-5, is DVKVTQSSRYLVKRTGEKVFLECVQDMDHENMFWYRQDPGLGLRLIYFSYDVKMKEKGDIPEGYSVSREKKERFSLILESASTNQTSMYLCASRYTPGWDRQPQHFGDGTRLSIL.

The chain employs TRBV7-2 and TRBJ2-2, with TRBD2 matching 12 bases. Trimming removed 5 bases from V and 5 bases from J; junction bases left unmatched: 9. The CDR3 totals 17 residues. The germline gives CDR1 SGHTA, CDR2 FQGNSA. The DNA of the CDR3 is TGTGCCAGCAGCCTTGGGACTAGCGGGCAGAGAACCGGGGAGCTGTTTTTT. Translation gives CASSLGTSGQRTGELFF.

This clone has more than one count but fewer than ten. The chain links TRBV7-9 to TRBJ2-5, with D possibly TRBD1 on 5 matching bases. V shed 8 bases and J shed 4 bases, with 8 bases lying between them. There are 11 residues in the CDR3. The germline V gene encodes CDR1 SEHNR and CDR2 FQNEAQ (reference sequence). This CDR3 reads CASQGLETQYF. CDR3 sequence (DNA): TGTGCCAGCCAGGGCTTAGAGACCCAGTACTTC.

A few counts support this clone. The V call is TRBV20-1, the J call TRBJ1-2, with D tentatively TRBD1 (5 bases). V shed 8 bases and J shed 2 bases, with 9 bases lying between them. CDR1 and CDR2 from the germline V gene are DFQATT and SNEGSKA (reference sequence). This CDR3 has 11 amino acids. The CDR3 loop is CSRQRNYGYTF. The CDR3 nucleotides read TGCAGTAGACAGAGAAACTATGGCTACACCTTC.

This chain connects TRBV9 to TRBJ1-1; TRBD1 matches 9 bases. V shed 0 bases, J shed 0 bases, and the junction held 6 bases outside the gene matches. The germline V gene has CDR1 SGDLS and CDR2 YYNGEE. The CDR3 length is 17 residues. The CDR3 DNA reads TGTGCCAGCAGCGTAGGAATGGGACAGGGAGTGAACACTGAAGCTTTCTTT. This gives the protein CASSVGMGQGVNTEAFF.

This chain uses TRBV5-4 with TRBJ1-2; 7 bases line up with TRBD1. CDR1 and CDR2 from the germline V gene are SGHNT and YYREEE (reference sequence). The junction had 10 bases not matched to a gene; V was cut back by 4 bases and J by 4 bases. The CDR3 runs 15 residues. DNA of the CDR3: TGTGCCAGCAGCCATATCCAGGGACAGCTCTATGGCTACACCTTC. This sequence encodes CASSHIQGQLYGYTF.

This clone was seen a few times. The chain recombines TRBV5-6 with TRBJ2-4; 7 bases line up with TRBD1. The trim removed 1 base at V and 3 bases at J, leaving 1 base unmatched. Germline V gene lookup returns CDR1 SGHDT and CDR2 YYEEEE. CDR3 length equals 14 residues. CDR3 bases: TGTGCCAGCAGCTTGAGGGGGCTCAAAAACATTCAGTACTTC. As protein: CASSLRGLKNIQYF.

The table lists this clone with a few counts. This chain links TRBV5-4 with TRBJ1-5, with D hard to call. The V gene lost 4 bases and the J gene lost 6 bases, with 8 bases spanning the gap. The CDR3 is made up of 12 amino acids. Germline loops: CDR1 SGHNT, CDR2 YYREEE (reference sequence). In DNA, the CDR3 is TGTGCCAGCAGCCTAATCGGTCAGCCCCAGCATTTT. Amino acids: CASSLIGQPQHF.

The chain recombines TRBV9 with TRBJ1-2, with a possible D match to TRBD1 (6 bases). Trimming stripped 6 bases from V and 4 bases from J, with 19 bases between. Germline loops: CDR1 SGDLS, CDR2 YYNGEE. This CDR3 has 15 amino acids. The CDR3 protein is CASTGAWGLGYGYTF. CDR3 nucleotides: TGTGCCAGCACCGGAGCGTGGGGGCTCGGCTATGGCTACACCTTC.

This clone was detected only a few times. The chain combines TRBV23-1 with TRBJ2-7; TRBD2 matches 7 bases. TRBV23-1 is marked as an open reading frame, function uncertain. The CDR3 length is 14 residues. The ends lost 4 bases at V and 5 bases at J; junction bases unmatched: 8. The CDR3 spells CASSLAKRDDEQYF. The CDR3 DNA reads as TGCGCCAGCAGTCTAGCTAAGCGGGATGACGAGCAGTACTTC.

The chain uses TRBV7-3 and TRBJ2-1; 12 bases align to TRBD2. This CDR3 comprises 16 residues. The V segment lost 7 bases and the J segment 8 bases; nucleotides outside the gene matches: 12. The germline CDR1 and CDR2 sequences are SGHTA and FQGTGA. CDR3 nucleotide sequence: TGTGCCAGCATGAGGGCTAGCGGGAGGGCCGGCGATGAGCAGTTCTTC. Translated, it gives CASMRASGRAGDEQFF.